The 10 T cell receptor beta chains given below trace back to one sample, sequenced in a study of blood T cell repertoires in COVID-19. Clones were sequenced by immunoSEQ multiplex PCR, and TCRdb holds only the in-frame ones, with some missing. The sample records about 69,000 clones, roughly 89% being singletons. Sample: peripheral blood. These receptor sequences come from a man aged 50-59 years with acute or convalescent COVID-19.

The chain recombines TRBV5-1 with TRBJ2-1; TRBD2 matches at 12 bases. Germline assignment: CDR1 SGHRS and CDR2 YFSETQ. J lost 4 bases, V lost 4 bases, and 6 bases had no gene match. The length of the CDR3 is 16 residues. CDR3 bases: TGCGCCAGCAGCGCGAAGACTAGCGGGAGTTACAATGAGCAGTTCTTC. This translates into CASSAKTSGSYNEQFF.

The chain joins TRBV19 to TRBJ1-2; D uncertain. The CDR3 loop spans 13 amino acids. V was trimmed by 6 bases and J by 8 bases, leaving 16 bases between them. Germline V gene lookup returns CDR1 LNHDA and CDR2 SQIVND (reference sequence). The CDR3 DNA reads as TGTGCCAGTAGCCCGGACTTGTCGAGGGGCTACACCTTC. It encodes CASSPDLSRGYTF.

The CDR3 DNA reads as TGTGCCAGCAGCTTGAAAGGACAGGGGTATGAAAAACTGTTTTTT. This gives the protein CASSLKGQGYEKLFF. The chain carries TRBV5-4 and TRBJ1-4; 9 bases match TRBD1. The CDR3 is 15 residues long. The germline V gene encodes CDR1 SGHNT and CDR2 YYREEE (reference sequence). V was clipped by 1 base and J by 6 bases; unmatched bases: 4.

The gene calls are TRBV27 and TRBJ1-1, with TRBD1 identical over 8 bases. The CDR3 sequence is 15 residues long. CDR1 and CDR2 from the germline V gene are MNHEY and SMNVEV (reference sequence). V gave up 1 base and J gave up 7 bases; unmatched junction bases: 8. CDR3 residues: CASSLLGGTGIEAFF. The CDR3 coding sequence is TGTGCCAGCAGTTTATTGGGGGGGACAGGCATTGAAGCTTTCTTT.

V is TRBV9 and J is TRBJ1-1; D uncertain. The CDR3 totals 14 residues. CDR1 is SGDLS and CDR2 is YYNGEE in the germline V gene. Trimming took 3 bases from V and 5 from J, leaving 14 bases between them. This chain's CDR3 is CASSALLERTEAFF. CDR3 coding DNA: TGTGCCAGCAGCGCCTTACTAGAAAGGACTGAAGCTTTCTTT.

The chain employs TRBV10-1 and TRBJ2-3; TRBD2 matches at 11 bases. J lost 0 bases, V lost 4 bases, and 3 bases had no gene match. The V gene's germline CDR1 is WNHNN and CDR2 SYGVQD (reference sequence). CDR3 length: 16 amino acids. CDR3 DNA: TGCGCCAGCAGTGGTGGGACTAGCGGAAGCACAGATACGCAGTATTTT. It yields the protein CASSGGTSGSTDTQYF.

This CDR3 is CASSAPGQRNTGELFF. The CDR3 nucleotides are TGTGCCAGTAGTGCTCCGGGACAGAGAAACACCGGGGAGCTGTTTTTT. The V gene is TRBV19, the J gene TRBJ2-2; 7 positions match TRBD1. The germline V gene has CDR1 LNHDA and CDR2 SQIVND (reference sequence). V shed 5 bases, J shed 2 bases, and the junction held 8 bases outside the gene matches. The CDR3 extends over 16 amino acids.

This clone showed up just once. This rearrangement joins TRBV15 to TRBJ2-7, with 9 bases identical to TRBD1. Losses at the gene ends were 5 bases for V and 6 bases for J; bases not matched to a gene: 11. Germline V gene data show CDR1 as LNHNV and CDR2 as YYDKDF (reference sequence). The CDR3 spans 15 residues. CDR3 in DNA: TGTGCCACCAGCGGGCTACCGGGACAGGGACCCGAGCAGTACTTC. As protein: CATSGLPGQGPEQYF.

CDR3 protein: CASSLGPGLAVNEQFF. CDR3 nucleotides: TGTGCCAGCAGCCTGGGGCCGGGACTAGCGGTAAATGAGCAGTTCTTC. The V call is TRBV11-3, the J call TRBJ2-1, with 11 bases lining up with TRBD2. Per germline, CDR1 SGHNT and CDR2 YENEEA. V lost 5 bases and J lost 7; bases outside the gene matches: 10. The CDR3 totals 16 residues.

The chain is built from TRBV19 and TRBJ1-1; TRBD1 might be the D (6 bases). Germline-derived CDR1 and CDR2 are LNHDA and SQIVND (reference sequence). The CDR3 has 14 amino acids. Trimming cost V 7 bases and J 4 bases, with 16 bases left between them. CDR3 nucleotide sequence: TGTGCCAGTACCGAGGACAGAGGAGCCACTGAAGCTTTCTTT. It is translated as CASTEDRGATEAFF.